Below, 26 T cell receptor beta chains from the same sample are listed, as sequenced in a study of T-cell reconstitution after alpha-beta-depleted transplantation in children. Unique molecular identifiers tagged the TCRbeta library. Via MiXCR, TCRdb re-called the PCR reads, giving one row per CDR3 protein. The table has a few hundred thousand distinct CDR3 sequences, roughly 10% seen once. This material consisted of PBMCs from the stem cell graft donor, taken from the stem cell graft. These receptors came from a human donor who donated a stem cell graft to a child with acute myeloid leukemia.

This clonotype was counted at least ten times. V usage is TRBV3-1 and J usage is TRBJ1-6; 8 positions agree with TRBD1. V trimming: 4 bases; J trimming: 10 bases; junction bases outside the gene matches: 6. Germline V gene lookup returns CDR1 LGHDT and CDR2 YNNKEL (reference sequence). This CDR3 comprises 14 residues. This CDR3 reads CASSLGQGRSPLHF. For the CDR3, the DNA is TGTGCCAGCAGCCTCGGACAGGGTAGATCACCCCTCCACTTT.

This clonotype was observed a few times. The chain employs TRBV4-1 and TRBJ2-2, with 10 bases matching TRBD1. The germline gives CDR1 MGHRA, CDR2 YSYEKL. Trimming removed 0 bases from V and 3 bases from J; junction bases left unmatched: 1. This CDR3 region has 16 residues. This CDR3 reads CASSQEGTGDTGELFF. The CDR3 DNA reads TGCGCCAGCAGCCAAGAAGGGACAGGGGACACCGGGGAGCTGTTTTTT.

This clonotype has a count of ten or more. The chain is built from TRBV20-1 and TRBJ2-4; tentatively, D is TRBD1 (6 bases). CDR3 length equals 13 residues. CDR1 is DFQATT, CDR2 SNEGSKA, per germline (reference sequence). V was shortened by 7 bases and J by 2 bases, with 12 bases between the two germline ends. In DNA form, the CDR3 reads TGCAGTGTTCCGGGACAAACCAAAAACATTCAGTACTTC. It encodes CSVPGQTKNIQYF.

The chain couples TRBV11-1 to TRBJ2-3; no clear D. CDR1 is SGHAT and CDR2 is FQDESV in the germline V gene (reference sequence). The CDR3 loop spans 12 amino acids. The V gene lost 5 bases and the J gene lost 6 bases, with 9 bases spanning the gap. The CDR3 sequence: CASSTTKDTQYF. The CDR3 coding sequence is TGTGCCAGCAGCACCACCAAGGATACGCAGTATTTT.

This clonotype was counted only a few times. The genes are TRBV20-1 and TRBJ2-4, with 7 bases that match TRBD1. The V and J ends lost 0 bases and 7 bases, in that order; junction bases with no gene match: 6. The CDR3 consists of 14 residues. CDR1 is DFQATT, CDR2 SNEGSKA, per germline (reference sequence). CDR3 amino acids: CSARDPGRGNIQYF. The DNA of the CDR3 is TGCAGTGCTAGAGATCCAGGCAGGGGGAACATTCAGTACTTC.

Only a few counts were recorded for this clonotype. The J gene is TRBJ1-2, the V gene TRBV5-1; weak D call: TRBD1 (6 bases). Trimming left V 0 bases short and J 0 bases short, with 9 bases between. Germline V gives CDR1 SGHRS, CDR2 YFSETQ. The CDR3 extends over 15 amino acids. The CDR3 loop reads CASSLADSANYGYTF. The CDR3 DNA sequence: TGCGCCAGCAGCTTGGCGGACAGCGCTAACTATGGCTACACCTTC.

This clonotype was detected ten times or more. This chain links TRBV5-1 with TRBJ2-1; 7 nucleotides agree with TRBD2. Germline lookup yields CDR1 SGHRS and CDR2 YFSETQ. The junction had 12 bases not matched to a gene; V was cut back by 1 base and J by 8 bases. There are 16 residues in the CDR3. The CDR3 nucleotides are TGCGCCAGCAGCTTGCATCCACCCACTAGCGTCGATGAGCAGTTCTTC. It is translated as CASSLHPPTSVDEQFF.

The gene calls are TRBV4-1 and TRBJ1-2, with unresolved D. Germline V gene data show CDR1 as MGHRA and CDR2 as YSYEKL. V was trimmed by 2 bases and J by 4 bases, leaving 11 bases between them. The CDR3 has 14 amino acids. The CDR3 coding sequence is TGCGCCAGCAGCCAACTCGGAGATACCTATGGCTACACCTTC. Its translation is CASSQLGDTYGYTF.

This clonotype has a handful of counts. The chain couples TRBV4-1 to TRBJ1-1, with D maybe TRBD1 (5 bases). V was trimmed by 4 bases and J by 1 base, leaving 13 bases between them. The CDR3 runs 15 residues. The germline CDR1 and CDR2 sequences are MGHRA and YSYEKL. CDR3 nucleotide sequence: TGCGCCAGCAGCCCACTAAGCGGGGCGAACACTGAAGCTTTCTTT. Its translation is CASSPLSGANTEAFF.

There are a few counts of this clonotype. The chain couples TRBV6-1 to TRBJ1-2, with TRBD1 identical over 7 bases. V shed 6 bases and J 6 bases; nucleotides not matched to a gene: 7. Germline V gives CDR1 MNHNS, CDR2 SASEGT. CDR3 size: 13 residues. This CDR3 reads CASRNQGVNGYTF. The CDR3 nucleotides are TGTGCCAGCAGGAATCAGGGGGTCAATGGCTACACCTTC.

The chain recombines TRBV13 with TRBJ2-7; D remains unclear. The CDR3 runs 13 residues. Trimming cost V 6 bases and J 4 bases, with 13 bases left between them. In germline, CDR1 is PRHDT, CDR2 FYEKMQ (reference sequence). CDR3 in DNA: TGTGCCAGCAGTATACTACTTCGATACGAGCAGTACTTC. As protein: CASSILLRYEQYF.

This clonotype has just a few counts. For the CDR3, the DNA is TGCAGTGCTAGATCGTCGAAGGATTCACCCCTCCACTTT. It specifies CSARSSKDSPLHF. The chain recombines TRBV20-1 with TRBJ1-6; D unresolved. The V and J ends lost 2 bases and 8 bases respectively, with 10 bases between them. The length of the CDR3 is 13 residues. The germline gives CDR1 DFQATT, CDR2 SNEGSKA (reference sequence).

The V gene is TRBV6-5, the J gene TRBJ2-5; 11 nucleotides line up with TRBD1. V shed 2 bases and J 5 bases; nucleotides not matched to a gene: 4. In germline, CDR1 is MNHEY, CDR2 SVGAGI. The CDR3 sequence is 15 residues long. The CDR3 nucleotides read TGTGCCAGCAGTTACACCCGGGACAGGGGGGAGACCCAGTACTTC. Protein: CASSYTRDRGETQYF.

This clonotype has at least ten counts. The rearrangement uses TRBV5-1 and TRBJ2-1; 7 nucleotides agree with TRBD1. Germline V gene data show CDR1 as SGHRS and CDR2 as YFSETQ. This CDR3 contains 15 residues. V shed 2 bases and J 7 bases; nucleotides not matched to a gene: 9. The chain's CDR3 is CASSLGTVGMNEQFF. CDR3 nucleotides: TGCGCCAGCAGCTTAGGGACAGTCGGTATGAATGAGCAGTTCTTC.

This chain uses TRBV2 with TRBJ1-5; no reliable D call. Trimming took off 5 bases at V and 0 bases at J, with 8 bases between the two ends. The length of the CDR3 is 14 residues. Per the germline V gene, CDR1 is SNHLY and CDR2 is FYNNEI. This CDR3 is CASSSGNSNQPQHF. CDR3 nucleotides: TGTGCCAGCAGTAGTGGGAATAGCAATCAGCCCCAGCATTTT.

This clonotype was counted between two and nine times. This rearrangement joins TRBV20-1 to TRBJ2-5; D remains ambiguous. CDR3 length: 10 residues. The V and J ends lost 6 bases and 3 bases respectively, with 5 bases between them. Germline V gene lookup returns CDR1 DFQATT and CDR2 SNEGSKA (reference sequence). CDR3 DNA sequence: TGCAGTGCAGAGGAAGAGACCCAGTACTTC. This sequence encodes CSAEEETQYF.

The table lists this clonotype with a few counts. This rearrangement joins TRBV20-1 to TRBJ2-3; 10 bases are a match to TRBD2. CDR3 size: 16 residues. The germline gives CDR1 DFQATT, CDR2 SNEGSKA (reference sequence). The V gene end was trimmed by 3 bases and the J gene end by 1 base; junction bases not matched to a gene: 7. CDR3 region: CSASLSGGAGTDTQYF. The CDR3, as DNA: TGCAGTGCTAGCCTGAGCGGGGGGGCTGGCACAGATACGCAGTATTTT.

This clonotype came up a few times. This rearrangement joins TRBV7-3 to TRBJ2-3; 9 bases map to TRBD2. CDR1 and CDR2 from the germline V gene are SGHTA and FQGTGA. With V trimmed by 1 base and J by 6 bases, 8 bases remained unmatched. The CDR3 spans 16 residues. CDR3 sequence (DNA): TGTGCCAGCAGCTTAATTAGCGGGGGCCCGACGGATACGCAGTATTTT. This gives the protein CASSLISGGPTDTQYF.

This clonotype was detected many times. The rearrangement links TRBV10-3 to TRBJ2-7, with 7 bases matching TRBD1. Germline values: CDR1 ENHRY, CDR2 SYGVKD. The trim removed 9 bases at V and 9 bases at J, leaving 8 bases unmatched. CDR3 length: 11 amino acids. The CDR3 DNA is TGTGCCATGCAGACAGGGAAAGGGCAGTACTTC. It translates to CAMQTGKGQYF.

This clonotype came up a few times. The CDR3 protein is CASSLEWPLIPGELFF. Here the CDR3 DNA reads TGTGCCAGCAGTTTAGAGTGGCCTCTCATTCCCGGGGAGCTGTTTTTT. This rearrangement joins TRBV12-3 or TRBV12-4 to TRBJ2-2; no reliable D call. CDR3 length: 16 amino acids. Trimming stripped 1 base from V and 6 bases from J, with 15 bases between.

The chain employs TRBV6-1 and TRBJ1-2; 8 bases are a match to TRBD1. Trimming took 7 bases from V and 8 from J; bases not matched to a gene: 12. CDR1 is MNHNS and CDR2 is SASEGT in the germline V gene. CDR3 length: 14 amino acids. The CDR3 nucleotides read TGTGCCAGCACTCTACAGGGGGGGGGTGTGGGCTACACCTTC. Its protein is CASTLQGGGVGYTF.

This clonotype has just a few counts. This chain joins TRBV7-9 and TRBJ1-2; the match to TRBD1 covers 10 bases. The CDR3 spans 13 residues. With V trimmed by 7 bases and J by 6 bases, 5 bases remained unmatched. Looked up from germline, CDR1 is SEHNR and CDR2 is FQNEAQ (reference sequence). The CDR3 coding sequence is TGTGCCAGCACCCAGGGACAGGGGAATGGCTACACCTTC. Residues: CASTQGQGNGYTF.

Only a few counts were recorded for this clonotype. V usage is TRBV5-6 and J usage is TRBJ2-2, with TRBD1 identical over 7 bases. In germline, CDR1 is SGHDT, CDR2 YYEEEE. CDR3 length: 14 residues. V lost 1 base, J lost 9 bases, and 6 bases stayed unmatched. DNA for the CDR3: TGTGCCAGCAGCTTGTCTAGGGGGCTCAGGGAGCTGTTTTTT. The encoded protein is CASSLSRGLRELFF.

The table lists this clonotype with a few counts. The CDR3 region has the DNA TGTGCCAGCAGTTTTTTAGGGGGGCCTTACAATGAGCAGTTCTTC. Amino acid sequence: CASSFLGGPYNEQFF. This sequence joins TRBV27 and TRBJ2-1; D tentatively reads TRBD1 or TRBD2 (6 bases each). V gave up 3 bases and J gave up 4 bases, with 13 bases separating them. This CDR3 spans 15 amino acids. CDR1 is MNHEY, CDR2 SMNVEV, per germline (reference sequence).

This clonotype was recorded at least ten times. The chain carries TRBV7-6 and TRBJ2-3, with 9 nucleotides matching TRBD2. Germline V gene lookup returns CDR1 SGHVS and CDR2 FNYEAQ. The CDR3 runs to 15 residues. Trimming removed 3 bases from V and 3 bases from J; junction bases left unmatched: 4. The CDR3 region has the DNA TGTGCCAGCAGCTTGGTAGCGGGAGCTACAGATACGCAGTATTTT. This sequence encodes CASSLVAGATDTQYF.

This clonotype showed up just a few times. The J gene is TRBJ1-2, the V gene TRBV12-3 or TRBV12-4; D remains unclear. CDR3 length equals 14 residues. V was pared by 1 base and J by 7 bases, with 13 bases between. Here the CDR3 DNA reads TGTGCCAGCAGTTTAGATCGGGCAAGCGGTGGCTACACCTTC. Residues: CASSLDRASGGYTF.